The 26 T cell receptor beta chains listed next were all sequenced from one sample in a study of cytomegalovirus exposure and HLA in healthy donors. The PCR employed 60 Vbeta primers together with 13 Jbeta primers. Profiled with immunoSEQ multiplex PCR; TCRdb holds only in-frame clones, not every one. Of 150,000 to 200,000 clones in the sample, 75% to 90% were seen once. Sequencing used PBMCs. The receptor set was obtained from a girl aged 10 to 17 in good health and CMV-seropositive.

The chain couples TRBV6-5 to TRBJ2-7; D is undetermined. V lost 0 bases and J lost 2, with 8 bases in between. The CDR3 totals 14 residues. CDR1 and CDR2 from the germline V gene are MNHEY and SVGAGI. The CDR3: CASSYSKLAYEQYF. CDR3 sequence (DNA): TGTGCCAGCAGTTACTCGAAACTGGCCTACGAGCAGTACTTC.

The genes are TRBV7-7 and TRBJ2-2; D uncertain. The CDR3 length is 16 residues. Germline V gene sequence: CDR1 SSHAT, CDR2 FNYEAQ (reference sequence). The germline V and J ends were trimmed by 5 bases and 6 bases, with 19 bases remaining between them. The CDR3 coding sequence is TGTGCCAGCAGCCTACGCCACAGTGCCCTCCCCGGGGAGCTGTTTTTT. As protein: CASSLRHSALPGELFF.

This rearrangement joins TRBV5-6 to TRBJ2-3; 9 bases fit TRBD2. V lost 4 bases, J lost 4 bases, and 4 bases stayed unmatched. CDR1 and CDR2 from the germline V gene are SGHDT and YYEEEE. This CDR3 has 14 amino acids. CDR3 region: CASSGSGRSDTQYF. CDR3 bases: TGTGCCAGCAGCGGGAGCGGGAGGTCAGATACGCAGTATTTT.

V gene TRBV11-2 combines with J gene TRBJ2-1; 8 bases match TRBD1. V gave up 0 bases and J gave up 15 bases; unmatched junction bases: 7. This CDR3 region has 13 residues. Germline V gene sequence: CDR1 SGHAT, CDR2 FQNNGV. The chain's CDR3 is CASSLDSQGATFF. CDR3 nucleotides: TGTGCCAGCAGCTTAGATTCTCAGGGGGCGACGTTCTTC.

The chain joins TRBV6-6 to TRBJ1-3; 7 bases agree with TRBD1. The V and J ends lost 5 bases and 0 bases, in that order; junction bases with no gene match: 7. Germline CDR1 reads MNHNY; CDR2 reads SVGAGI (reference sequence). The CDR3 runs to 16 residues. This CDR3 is CASSPTGQSSGNTIYF. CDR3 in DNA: TGTGCCAGCAGTCCGACAGGGCAGAGCTCTGGAAACACCATATATTTT.

The CDR3 sequence is CASSVRTDGHQNTEAFF. The CDR3 DNA sequence: TGCGCCAGCAGCGTCCGCACCGACGGACACCAGAACACTGAAGCTTTCTTT. The chain joins TRBV5-1 to TRBJ1-1; the D gene is possibly TRBD1 (5 bases). Per germline, CDR1 SGHRS and CDR2 YFSETQ. Trimming pared 4 bases from V and 1 base from J, leaving 20 bases between. The CDR3 has 17 amino acids. Based on the CDR3 plus reference TRBV5-1 and TRBJ1-1, the full variable domain is KAGVTQTPRYLIKTRGQQVTLSCSPISGHRSVSWYQQTPGQGLQFLFEYFSETQRNKGNFPGRFSGRQFSNSRSEMNVSTLELGDSALYLCASSVRTDGHQNTEAFFGQGTRLTVV.

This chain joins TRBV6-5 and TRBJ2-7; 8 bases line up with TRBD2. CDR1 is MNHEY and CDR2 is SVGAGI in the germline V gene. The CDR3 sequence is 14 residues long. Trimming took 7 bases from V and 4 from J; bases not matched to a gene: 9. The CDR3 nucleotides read TGTGCCAGCAAACCGGGACTAGATCCATACGAGCAGTACTTC. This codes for CASKPGLDPYEQYF.

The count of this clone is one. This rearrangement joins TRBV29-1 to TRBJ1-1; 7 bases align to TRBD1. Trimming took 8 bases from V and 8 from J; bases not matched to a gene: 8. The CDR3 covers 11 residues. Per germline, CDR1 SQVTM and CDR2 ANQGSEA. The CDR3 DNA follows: TGCAGCCAACGACAGGGAGGAGAAGCTTTCTTT. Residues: CSQRQGGEAFF.

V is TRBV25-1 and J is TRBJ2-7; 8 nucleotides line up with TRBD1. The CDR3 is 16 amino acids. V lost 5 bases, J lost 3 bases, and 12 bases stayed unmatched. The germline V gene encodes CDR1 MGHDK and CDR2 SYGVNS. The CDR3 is CASSQGMGTGFYEQYF. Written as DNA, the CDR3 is TGTGCCAGCAGTCAAGGCATGGGGACAGGCTTCTACGAGCAGTACTTC.

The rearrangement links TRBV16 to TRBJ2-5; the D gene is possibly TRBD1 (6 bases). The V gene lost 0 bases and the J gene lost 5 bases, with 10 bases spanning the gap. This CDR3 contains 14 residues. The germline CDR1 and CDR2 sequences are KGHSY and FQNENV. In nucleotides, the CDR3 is TGTGCCAGCAGCCAATCGTCAGGGGTGGAGACCCAGTACTTC. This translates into CASSQSSGVETQYF.

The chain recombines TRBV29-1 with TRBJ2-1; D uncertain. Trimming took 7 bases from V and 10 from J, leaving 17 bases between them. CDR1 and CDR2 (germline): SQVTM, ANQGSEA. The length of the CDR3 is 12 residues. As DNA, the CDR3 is TGCAGCGCTGTTACGACACGCTGGGAGCAGTTCTTC. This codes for CSAVTTRWEQFF.

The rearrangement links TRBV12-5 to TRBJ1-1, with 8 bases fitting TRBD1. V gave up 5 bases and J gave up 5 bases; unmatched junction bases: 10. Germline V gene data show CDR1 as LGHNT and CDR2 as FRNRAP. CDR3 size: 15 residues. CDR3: CASGPSGQGITEAFF. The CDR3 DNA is TGTGCTAGTGGTCCAAGTGGACAGGGTATAACTGAAGCTTTCTTT.

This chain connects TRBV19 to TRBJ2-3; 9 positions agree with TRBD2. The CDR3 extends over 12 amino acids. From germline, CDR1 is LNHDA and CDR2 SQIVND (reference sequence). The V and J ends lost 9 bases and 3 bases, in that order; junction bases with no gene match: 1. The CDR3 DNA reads TGTGCCAGCGGACTAGCGACAGATACGCAGTATTTT. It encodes CASGLATDTQYF.

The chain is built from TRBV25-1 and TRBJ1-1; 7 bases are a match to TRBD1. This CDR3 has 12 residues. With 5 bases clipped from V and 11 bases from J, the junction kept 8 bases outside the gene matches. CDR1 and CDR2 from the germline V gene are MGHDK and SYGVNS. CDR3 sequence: CASSFQGGMAFF. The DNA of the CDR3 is TGTGCCAGCAGTTTCCAGGGGGGTATGGCTTTCTTT.

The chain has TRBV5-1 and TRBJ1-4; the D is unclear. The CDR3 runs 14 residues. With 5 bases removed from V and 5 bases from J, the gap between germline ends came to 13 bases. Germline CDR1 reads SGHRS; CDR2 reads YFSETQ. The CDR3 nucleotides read TGCGCCAGCAGTTTTCAGCGTTCGAATGAAAAACTGTTTTTT. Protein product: CASSFQRSNEKLFF.

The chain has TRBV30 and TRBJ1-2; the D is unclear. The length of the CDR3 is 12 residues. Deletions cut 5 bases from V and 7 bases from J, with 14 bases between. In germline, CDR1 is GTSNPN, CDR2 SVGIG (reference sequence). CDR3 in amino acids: CAWGLVGSGYTF. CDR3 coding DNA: TGTGCCTGGGGCCTGGTGGGCAGTGGCTACACCTTC.

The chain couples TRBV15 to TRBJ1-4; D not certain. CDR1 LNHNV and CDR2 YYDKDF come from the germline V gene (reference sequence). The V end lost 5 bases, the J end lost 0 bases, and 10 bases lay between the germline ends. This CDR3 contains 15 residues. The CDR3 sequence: CATSRRVATNEKLFF. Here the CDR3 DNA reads TGTGCCACCAGCCGGAGGGTGGCAACTAATGAAAAACTGTTTTTT.

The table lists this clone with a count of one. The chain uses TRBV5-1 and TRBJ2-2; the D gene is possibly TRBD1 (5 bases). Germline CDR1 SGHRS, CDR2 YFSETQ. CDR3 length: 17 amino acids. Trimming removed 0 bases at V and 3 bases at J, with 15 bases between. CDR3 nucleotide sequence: TGCGCCAGCAGCTTGGGTGCAGGGCTAGAGTACACCGGGGAGCTGTTTTTT. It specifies CASSLGAGLEYTGELFF.

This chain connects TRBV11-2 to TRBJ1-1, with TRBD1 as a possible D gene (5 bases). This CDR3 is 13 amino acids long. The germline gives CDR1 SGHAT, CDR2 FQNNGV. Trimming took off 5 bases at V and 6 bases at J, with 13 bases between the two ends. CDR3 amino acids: CASSLPSGAEAFF. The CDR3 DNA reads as TGTGCCAGCAGCCTCCCGTCGGGGGCTGAAGCTTTCTTT.

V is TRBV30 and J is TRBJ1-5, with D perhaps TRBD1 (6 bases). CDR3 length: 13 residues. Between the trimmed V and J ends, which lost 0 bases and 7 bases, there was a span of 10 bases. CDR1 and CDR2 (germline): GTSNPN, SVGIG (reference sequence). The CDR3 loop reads CAWSVGGGQPQHF. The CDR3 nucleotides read TGTGCCTGGAGTGTTGGGGGCGGACAGCCCCAGCATTTT.

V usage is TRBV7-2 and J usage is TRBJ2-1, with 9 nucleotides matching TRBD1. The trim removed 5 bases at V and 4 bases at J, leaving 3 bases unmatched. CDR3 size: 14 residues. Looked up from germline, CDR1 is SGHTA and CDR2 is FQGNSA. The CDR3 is CASSRQGGYNEQFF. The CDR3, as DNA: TGTGCCAGCAGCCGACAGGGGGGATACAATGAGCAGTTCTTC. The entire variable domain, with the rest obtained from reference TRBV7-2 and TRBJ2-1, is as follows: GAGVSQSPSNKVTEKGKDVELRCDPISGHTALYWYRQSLGQGLEFLIYFQGNSAPDKSGLPSDRFSAERTGGSVSTLTIQRTQQEDSAVYLCASSRQGGYNEQFFGPGTRLTVL.

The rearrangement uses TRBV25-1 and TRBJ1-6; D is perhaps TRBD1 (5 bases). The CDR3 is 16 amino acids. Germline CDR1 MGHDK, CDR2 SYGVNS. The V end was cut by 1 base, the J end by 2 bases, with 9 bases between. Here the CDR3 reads CASSESGGAYNSPLHF. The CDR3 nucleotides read TGTGCCAGCAGTGAATCCGGAGGGGCCTATAATTCACCCCTCCACTTT.

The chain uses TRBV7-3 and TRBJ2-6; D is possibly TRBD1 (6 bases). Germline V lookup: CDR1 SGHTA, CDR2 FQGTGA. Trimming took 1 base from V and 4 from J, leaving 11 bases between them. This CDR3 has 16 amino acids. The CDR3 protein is CASSLIWGHGANVLTF. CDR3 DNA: TGTGCCAGCAGCTTAATTTGGGGGCACGGGGCCAACGTCCTGACTTTC.

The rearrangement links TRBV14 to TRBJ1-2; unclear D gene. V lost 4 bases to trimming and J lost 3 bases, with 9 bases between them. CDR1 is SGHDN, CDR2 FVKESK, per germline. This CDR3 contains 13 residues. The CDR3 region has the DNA TGTGCCAGCAGCCCCAGAGGGTACTATGGCTACACCTTC. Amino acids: CASSPRGYYGYTF.

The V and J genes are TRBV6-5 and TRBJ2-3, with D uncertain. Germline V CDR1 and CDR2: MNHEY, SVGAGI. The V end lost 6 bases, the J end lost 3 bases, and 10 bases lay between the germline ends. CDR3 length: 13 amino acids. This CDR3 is CASRVDSTDTQYF. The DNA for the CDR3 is TGTGCCAGCAGAGTTGACTCAACAGATACGCAGTATTTT.

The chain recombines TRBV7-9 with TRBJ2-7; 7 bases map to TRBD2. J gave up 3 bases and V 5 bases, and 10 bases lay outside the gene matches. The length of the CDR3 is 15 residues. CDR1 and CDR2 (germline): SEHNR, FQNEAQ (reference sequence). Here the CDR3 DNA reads TGTGCCAGCAGCCCCGGGGACCCGGGGGGCTACGAGCAGTACTTC. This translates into CASSPGDPGGYEQYF.